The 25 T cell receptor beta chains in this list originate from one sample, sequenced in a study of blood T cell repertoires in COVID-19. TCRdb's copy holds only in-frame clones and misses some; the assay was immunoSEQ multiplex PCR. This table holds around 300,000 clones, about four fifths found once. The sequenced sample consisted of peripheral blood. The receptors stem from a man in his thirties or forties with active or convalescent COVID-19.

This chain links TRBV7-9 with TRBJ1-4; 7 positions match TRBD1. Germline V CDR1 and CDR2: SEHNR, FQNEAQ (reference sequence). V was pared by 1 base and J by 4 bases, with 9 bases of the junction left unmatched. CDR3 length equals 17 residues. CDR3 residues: CASSLGGGGQINEKLFF. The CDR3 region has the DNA TGTGCCAGCAGCTTAGGAGGAGGGGGCCAAATTAATGAAAAACTGTTTTTT.

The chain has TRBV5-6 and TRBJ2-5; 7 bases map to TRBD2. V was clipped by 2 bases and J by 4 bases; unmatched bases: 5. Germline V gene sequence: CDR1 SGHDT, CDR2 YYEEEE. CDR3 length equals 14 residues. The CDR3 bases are TGTGCCAGCAGCTTCCAGAGGGAGGGAGAGACCCAGTACTTC. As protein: CASSFQREGETQYF.

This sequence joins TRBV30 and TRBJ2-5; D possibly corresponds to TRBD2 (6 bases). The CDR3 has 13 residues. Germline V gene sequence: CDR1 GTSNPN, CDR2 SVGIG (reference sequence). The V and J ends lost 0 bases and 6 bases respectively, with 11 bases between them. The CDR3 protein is CAWSVGLSQTQYF. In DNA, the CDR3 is TGTGCCTGGAGTGTAGGACTATCTCAGACCCAGTACTTC.

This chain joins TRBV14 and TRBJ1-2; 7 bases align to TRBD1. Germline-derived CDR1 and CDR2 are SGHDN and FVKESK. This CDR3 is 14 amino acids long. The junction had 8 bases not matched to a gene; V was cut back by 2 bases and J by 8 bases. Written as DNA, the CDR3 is TGTGCCAGCAGCCAACGGAACCAGGGGGAGGGCTACACCTTC. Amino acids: CASSQRNQGEGYTF.

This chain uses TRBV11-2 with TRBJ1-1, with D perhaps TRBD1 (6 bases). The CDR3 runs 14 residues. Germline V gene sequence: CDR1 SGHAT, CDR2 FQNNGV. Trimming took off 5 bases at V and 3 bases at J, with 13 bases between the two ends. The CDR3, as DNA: TGTGCCAGCAGCGTCAACCCAGGGGACACTGAAGCTTTCTTT. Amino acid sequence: CASSVNPGDTEAFF.

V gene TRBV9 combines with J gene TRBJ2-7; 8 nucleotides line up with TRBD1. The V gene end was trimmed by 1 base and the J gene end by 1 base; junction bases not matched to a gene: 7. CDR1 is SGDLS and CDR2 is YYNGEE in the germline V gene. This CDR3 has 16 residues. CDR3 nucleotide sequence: TGTGCCAGCAGCGTAAGTGCAGGACAGGGATCCTACGAGCAGTACTTC. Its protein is CASSVSAGQGSYEQYF.

The CDR3 DNA reads as TGTGCCAGCTCACCAGGGGGACAGGGGGCAGTCGAGCAGTACTTC. Amino acid sequence: CASSPGGQGAVEQYF. V usage is TRBV18 and J usage is TRBJ2-7, with TRBD1 matching 12 bases. V was clipped by 2 bases and J by 6 bases; unmatched bases: 5. The CDR3 is 15 amino acids. In germline, CDR1 is KGHSH, CDR2 LQKENI.

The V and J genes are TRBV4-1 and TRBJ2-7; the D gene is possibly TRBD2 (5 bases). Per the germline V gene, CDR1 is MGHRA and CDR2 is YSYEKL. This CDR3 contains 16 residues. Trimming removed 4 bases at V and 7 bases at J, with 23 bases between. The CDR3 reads CASSPLRRLRNSEQYF. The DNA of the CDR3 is TGCGCCAGCAGCCCCCTCCGGAGGCTGAGGAACTCTGAGCAGTACTTC.

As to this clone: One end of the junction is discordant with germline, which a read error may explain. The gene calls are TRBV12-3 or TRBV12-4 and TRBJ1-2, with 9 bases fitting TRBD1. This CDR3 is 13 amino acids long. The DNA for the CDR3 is TGTGCCAGCAGTCCCGGGACAGGGTATGTCTACACCTTC. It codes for CASSPGTGYVYTF.

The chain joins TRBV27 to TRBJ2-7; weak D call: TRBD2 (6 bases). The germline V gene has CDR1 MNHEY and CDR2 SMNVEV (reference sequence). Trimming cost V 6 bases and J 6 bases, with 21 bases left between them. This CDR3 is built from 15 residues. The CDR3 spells CASSRPSLAAGEQYF. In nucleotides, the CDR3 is TGTGCCAGCAGCCGCCCCTCCCTAGCAGCGGGCGAGCAGTACTTC.

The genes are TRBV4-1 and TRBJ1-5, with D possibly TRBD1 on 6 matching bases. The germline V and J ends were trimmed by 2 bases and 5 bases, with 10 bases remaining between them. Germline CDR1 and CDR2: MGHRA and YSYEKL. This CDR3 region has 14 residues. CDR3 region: CASSQRTDHQPQHF. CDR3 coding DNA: TGCGCCAGCAGCCAACGGACAGACCATCAGCCCCAGCATTTT.

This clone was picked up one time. The CDR3 spells CASSPTGSGEKLFF. The CDR3 DNA reads TGTGCCAGCAGCCCGACAGGTTCTGGTGAAAAACTGTTTTTT. This chain links TRBV7-9 with TRBJ1-4, with D perhaps TRBD1 (6 bases). The CDR3 contains 14 residues. Germline assignment: CDR1 SEHNR and CDR2 FQNEAQ (reference sequence). V was shortened by 5 bases and J by 7 bases, with 14 bases between the two germline ends.

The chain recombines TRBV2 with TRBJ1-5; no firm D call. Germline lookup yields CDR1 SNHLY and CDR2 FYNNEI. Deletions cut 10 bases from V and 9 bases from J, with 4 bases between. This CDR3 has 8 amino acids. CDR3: CATGPQHF. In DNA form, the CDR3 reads TGTGCCACAGGGCCCCAGCATTTT.

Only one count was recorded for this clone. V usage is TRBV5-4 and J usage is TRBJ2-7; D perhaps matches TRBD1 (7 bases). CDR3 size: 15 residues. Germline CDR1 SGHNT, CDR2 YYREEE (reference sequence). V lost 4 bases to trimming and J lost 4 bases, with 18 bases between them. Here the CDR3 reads CASSPGGTDPYEQYF. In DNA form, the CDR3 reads TGTGCCAGCAGCCCAGGGGGGACAGACCCATACGAGCAGTACTTC. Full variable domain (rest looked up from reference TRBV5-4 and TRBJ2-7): ETGVTQSPTHLIKTRGQQVTLRCSSQSGHNTVSWYQQALGQGPQFIFQYYREEENGRGNFPPRFSGLQFPNYSSELNVNALELDDSALYLCASSPGGTDPYEQYFGPGTRLTVT.

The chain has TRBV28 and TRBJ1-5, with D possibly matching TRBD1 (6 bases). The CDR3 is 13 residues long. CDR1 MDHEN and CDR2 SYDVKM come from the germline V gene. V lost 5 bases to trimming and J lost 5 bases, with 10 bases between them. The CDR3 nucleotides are TGTGCCAGCAGTCCTACAGGGCATCAGCCCCAGCATTTT. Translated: CASSPTGHQPQHF.

The CDR3 loop is CAWSPYRGRGETQYF. For the CDR3, the DNA is TGTGCCTGGAGCCCATACAGGGGGCGAGGGGAGACCCAGTACTTC. V gene TRBV30 combines with J gene TRBJ2-5, with 9 bases aligning to TRBD1. The CDR3 consists of 15 residues. CDR1 is GTSNPN, CDR2 SVGIG, per germline (reference sequence). J lost 5 bases, V lost 3 bases, and 10 bases had no gene match. Variable domain in full (rest from reference TRBV30 and TRBJ2-5): SQTIHQWPATLVQPVGSPLSLECTVEGTSNPNLYWYRQAAGRGLQLLFYSVGIGQISSEVPQNLSASRPQDRQFILSSKKLLLSDSGFYLCAWSPYRGRGETQYFGPGTRLLVL.

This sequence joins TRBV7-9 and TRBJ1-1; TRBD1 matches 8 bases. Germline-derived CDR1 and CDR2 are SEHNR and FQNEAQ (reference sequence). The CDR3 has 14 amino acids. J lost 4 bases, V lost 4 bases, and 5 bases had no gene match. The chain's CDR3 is CASSSGGPVTEAFF. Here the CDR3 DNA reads TGTGCCAGCAGCTCAGGGGGCCCGGTCACTGAAGCTTTCTTT.

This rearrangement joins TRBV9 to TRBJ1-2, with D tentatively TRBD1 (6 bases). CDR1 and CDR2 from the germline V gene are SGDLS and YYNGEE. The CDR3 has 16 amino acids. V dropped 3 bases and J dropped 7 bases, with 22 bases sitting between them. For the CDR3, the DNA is TGTGCCAGCAGCGCCTGGTGGTGGGACACCGGACCTGGCTACACCTTC. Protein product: CASSAWWWDTGPGYTF.

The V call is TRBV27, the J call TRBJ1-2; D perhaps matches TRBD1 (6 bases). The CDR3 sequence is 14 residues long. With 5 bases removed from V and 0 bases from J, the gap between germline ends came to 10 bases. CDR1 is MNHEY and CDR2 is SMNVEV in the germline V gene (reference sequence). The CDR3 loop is CASSPKGANYGYTF. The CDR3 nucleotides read TGTGCCAGCAGTCCAAAGGGGGCTAACTATGGCTACACCTTC.

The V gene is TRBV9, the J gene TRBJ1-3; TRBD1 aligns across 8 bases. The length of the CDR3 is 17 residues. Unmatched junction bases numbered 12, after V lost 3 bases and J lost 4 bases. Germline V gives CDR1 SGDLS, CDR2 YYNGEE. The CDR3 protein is CASSGGVQGAGGNTIYF. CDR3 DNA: TGTGCCAGCAGCGGAGGGGTTCAGGGGGCAGGCGGAAACACCATATATTTT.

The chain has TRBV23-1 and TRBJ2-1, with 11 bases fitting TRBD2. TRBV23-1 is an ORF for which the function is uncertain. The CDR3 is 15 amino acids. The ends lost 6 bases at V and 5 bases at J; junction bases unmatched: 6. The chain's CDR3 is CASRLTSGVHNEQFF. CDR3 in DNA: TGCGCCAGCAGGTTGACTAGCGGGGTTCACAATGAGCAGTTCTTC.

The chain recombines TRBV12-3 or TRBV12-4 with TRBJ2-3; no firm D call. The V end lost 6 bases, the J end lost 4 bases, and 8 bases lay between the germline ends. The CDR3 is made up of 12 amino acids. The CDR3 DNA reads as TGTGCCAGCAGCCTTTTCGCAGATACGCAGTATTTT. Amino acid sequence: CASSLFADTQYF.

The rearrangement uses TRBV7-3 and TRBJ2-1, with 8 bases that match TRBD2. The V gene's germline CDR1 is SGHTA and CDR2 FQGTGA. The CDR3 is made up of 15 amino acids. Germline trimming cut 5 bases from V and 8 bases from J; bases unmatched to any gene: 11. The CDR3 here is CASSRSASGFYEQFF. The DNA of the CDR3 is TGTGCCAGCAGCCGTTCGGCTAGCGGGTTCTATGAGCAGTTCTTC.

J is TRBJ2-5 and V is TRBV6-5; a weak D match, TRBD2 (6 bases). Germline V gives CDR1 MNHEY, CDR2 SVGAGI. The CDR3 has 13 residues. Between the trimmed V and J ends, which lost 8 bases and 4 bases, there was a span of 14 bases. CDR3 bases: TGTGCCAGCCTGCCGGGAGTCGGAGAGACCCAGTACTTC. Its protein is CASLPGVGETQYF.

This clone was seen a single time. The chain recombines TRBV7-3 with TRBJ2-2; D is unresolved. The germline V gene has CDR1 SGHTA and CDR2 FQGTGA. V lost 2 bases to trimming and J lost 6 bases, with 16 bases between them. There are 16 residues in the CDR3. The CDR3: CASSLSRFQAPGELFF. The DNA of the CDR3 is TGTGCCAGCAGCTTATCCCGGTTCCAAGCGCCCGGGGAGCTGTTTTTT.